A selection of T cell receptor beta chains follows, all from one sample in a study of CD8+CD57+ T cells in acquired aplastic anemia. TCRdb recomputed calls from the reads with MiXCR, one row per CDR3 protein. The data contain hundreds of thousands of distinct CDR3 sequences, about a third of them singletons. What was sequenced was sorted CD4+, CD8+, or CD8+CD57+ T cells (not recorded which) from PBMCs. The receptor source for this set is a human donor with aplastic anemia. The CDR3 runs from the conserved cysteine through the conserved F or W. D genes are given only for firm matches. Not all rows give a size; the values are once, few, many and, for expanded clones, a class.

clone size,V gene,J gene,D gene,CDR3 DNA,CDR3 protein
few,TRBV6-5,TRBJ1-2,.,TGTGCCAGCAGTTACTCAACTCTTGGTTATGGCTACACCTTC,CASSYSTLGYGYTF
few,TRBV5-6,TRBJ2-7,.,TGTGCCAGCAGCTTTTCGGAGGCCTACGAGCAGTACTTC,CASSFSEAYEQYF
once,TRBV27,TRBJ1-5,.,TGTGCCAGCAGTTTAATTGGGGGGGATCAGCCCCAGCATTTT,CASSLIGGDQPQHF
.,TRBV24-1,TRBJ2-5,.,TGTGCCACCAGTGACCCCCGCACCCAACAAGAGACCCAGTACTTC,CATSDPRTQQETQYF
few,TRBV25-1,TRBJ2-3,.,TGTGCCAGCAGTTTACAGGCGGGGTTGGGGGATACGCAGTATTTT,CASSLQAGLGDTQYF
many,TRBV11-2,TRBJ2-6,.,TGTGCCAGCAGCTTATCTGGCGGAACCAACTCTGGGGCCAACGTCCTGACTTTC,CASSLSGGTNSGANVLTF
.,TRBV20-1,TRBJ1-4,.,TGCAGTGTCTGTTCGGTTAATGAAAAACTGTTTTTT,CSVCSVNEKLFF
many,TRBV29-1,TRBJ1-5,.,TGCAGCGTTGAAGTGGCCGGGGCGGGGTCGGGGAATCAGCCCCAGCATTTT,CSVEVAGAGSGNQPQHF
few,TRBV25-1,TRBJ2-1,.,TGTGCCAGCAGCTCGGGAGATCGCAATGAGCAGTTCTTC,CASSSGDRNEQFF
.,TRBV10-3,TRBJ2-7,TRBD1,TGTGCCAGCAGCGACAGGGTCTTCGGCGAGCAGTACTTC,CASSDRVFGEQYF
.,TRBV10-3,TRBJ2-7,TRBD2,TGTGCCAGCAGGTCGGGGGGGAGGGGAGAGCAGTACTTC,CASRSGGRGEQYF
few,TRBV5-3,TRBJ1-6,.,TGTGCCGCTGGGGGAGCCTATAATTCACCCCTCCACTTT,CAAGGAYNSPLHF
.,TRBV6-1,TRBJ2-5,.,TGTGCCAGCGGACTACTACAAGAGACCCAGTACTTC,CASGLLQETQYF
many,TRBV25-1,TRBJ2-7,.,TGTGCCAGCAGTGGCGACCTTTACTACGAGCAGTACTTC,CASSGDLYYEQYF
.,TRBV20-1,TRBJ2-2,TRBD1,TGCAGTGCTAGATTGGGACAGGGCATCGGGGAGCTGTTTTTT,CSARLGQGIGELFF
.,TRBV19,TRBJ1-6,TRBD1,TGTGCCAGTAGCCCAACAGGGGGCTACTCACCCCTCCACTTT,CASSPTGGYSPLHF
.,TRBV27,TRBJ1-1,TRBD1,TGTGCCAGCAGGACTACGCAGGGGGGCACTGAAGCTTTCTTT,CASRTTQGGTEAFF